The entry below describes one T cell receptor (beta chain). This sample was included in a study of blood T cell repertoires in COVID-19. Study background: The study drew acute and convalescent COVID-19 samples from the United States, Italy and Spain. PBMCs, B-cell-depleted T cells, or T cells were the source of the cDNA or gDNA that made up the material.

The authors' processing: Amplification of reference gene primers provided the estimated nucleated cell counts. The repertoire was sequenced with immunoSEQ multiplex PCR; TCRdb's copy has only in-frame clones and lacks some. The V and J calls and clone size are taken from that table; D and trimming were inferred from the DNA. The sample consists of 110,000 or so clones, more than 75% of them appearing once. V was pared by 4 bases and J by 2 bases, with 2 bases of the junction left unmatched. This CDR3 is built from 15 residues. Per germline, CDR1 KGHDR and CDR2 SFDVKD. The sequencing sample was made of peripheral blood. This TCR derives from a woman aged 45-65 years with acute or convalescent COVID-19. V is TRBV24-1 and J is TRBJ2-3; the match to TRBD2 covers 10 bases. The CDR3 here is CATSEAGGLTDTQYF. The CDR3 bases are TGTGCCACCAGTGAAGCGGGGGGGCTCACAGATACGCAGTATTTT.